The sequence of this T cell receptor beta chain was determined in a study of blood T cell repertoires in COVID-19. Turning to the study itself: Spain, Italy and the United States supplied samples that represented acute and convalescent COVID-19.

Participants were placed into cohorts based on the clinical history they reported. Per the germline V gene, CDR1 is SGHDT and CDR2 is YYEEEE. The CDR3 runs 16 residues. Losses at the gene ends were 3 bases for V and 0 bases for J; bases not matched to a gene: 6. Only in-frame clones appear in the TCRdb table, and some are missing; sequencing was by immunoSEQ multiplex PCR. The sample includes under 400,000 clones, around 86% seen only once; the top ten take approximately 4%. The sequenced material came from PBMCs or T cells enriched from blood (not recorded which). This clonotype was sampled from a woman aged 40 to 50 with acute COVID-19. The chain carries TRBV5-6 and TRBJ2-1, with 7 bases lining up with TRBD2. DNA for the CDR3: TGTGCCAGCAGCTCGTTCTCTAGCGGCTCCTACAATGAGCAGTTCTTC. Encoded protein: CASSSFSSGSYNEQFF.